The 32 T cell receptor beta chains given below trace back to one sample, sequenced in a study of post-analysis software for immune sequencing data. Findings and limits, study-wide: Relative to controls, patients had about five TRBV segments at higher frequency, with TRBV5-6, TRBV5-1 and TRBV20-1 among these.

The TCR beta cDNA libraries carried unique molecular identifiers. A single record per CDR3 protein comes from TCRdb applying MiXCR to the PCR reads. The data contain approximately 440,000 distinct CDR3 sequences, 40% to 55% of them singletons. These receptors have no known antigen. The sequencing sample was made of blood. These receptors were collected from a girl under 18 with multiple sclerosis.

Only a few counts were recorded for this clonotype. V gene TRBV3-1 combines with J gene TRBJ2-1; 7 bases map to TRBD2. The CDR3 length is 17 residues. The V and J ends lost 0 bases and 6 bases, in that order; junction bases with no gene match: 11. Per germline, CDR1 LGHDT and CDR2 YNNKEL (reference sequence). The CDR3 DNA sequence: TGTGCCAGCAGCCAAGATCGGGGGACTACCCCCATCAATGAGCAGTTCTTC. Residues: CASSQDRGTTPINEQFF.

This clonotype appeared a single time. The chain is built from TRBV5-1 and TRBJ2-3; 8 bases align to TRBD1. Germline V CDR1 and CDR2: SGHRS, YFSETQ. This CDR3 region has 17 residues. The junction had 8 bases not matched to a gene; V was cut back by 0 bases and J by 2 bases. The CDR3 coding sequence is TGCGCCAGCAGCTTGGGTTTGGCGACAGGGGACACAGATACGCAGTATTTT. Its translation is CASSLGLATGDTDTQYF.

The chain has TRBV12-3 or TRBV12-4 and TRBJ2-7; 8 bases line up with TRBD2. This CDR3 contains 14 residues. Trimming at V came to 6 bases and at J to 1 base, leaving 5 bases not matched to a gene. The CDR3 is CASSSSGWSYEQYF. As DNA, the CDR3 is TGTGCCAGCAGCTCTAGCGGGTGGTCCTACGAGCAGTACTTC.

The chain recombines TRBV12-3 or TRBV12-4 with TRBJ2-7; D not resolved. The V end lost 5 bases, the J end lost 1 base, and 12 bases lay between the germline ends. This CDR3 is 14 amino acids long. CDR3 DNA sequence: TGTGCCAGCAGTGCAAACTTCCCTTCCTACGAGCAGTACTTC. Its protein is CASSANFPSYEQYF.

Notes on this clonotype: At one boundary the junction diverges from the germline segment, which might be a read error. V and J are TRBV20-1 and TRBJ1-2, with 10 bases lining up with TRBD1. CDR3 length: 18 amino acids. Per germline, CDR1 DFQATT and CDR2 SNEGSKA (reference sequence). This CDR3 reads CSVRVGPRQGAKGYGYTF. The CDR3 DNA reads TGCAGTGTTAGAGTGGGCCCCCGACAGGGGGCTAAGGGCTATGGCTACACCTTC.

This rearrangement joins TRBV9 to TRBJ1-5; D is possibly TRBD1 (5 bases). The CDR3 spans 16 residues. V was trimmed by 3 bases and J by 2 bases, leaving 15 bases between them. Germline V gene data show CDR1 as SGDLS and CDR2 as YYNGEE. The CDR3 protein is CASSEGGEGGNQPQHF. In DNA, the CDR3 is TGTGCCAGCAGCGAAGGAGGGGAAGGGGGCAATCAGCCCCAGCATTTT. Together with reference TRBV9 and TRBJ1-5, the CDR3 gives the full variable domain: DSGVTQTPKHLITATGQRVTLRCSPRSGDLSVYWYQQSLDQGLQFLIQYYNGEERAKGNILERFSAQQFPDLHSELNLSSLELGDSALYFCASSEGGEGGNQPQHFGDGTRLSIL.

This clonotype was picked up many times. The V gene is TRBV7-9, the J gene TRBJ2-7; 10 positions match TRBD1. Germline CDR1 SEHNR, CDR2 FQNEAQ (reference sequence). The V gene end was trimmed by 6 bases and the J gene end by 3 bases; junction bases not matched to a gene: 5. The length of the CDR3 is 14 residues. This chain's CDR3 is CASSSGQGIYEQYF. The CDR3 coding sequence is TGTGCCAGCAGTTCGGGACAGGGGATCTACGAGCAGTACTTC.

About this clonotype: One end of the junction does not line up with germline, which may come from a read error. The chain combines TRBV18 with TRBJ2-3, with D unresolved. Germline values: CDR1 KGHSH, CDR2 LQKENI. The CDR3 extends over 13 amino acids. This chain's CDR3 is CAGSPKNPDTQYF. For the CDR3, the DNA is TGTGCCGGCTCTCCCAAGAACCCAGATACGCAGTATTTT.

This clonotype appeared a few times. V and J are TRBV21-1 and TRBJ2-1. TRBV21-1 is marked as a pseudogene. CDR3 size: 12 residues. CDR3 sequence (DNA): TGTGTCAGCAGCAAAGAGTCTAATGAGCAGTTCTTC. Translating gives CVSSKESNEQFF.

This clonotype was counted many times. The chain links TRBV5-1 to TRBJ2-5; no firm D call. The CDR3 length is 13 residues. V lost 2 bases to trimming and J lost 2 bases, with 7 bases between them. Germline V lookup: CDR1 SGHRS, CDR2 YFSETQ. CDR3 coding DNA: TGCGCCAGCAGCTTCGGCCGGCAAGAGACCCAGTACTTC. Translated: CASSFGRQETQYF.

The chain joins TRBV2 to TRBJ2-2; D call uncertain. V was shortened by 6 bases and J by 0 bases, with 14 bases between the two germline ends. The CDR3 totals 16 residues. The germline V gene has CDR1 SNHLY and CDR2 FYNNEI. The CDR3 coding sequence is TGTGCCAGCAGGGACGGACGGACCGCGAACACCGGGGAGCTGTTTTTT. Translated, it gives CASRDGRTANTGELFF.

This clonotype was observed a single time. V and J are TRBV4-1 and TRBJ1-4; D is possibly TRBD1 (5 bases). The germline gives CDR1 MGHRA, CDR2 YSYEKL. The CDR3 contains 16 residues. Trimming pared 0 bases from V and 5 bases from J, leaving 13 bases between. The CDR3 loop reads CASSQDRGRENEKLFF. The CDR3 DNA reads as TGCGCCAGCAGCCAAGATAGAGGCAGGGAAAATGAAAAACTGTTTTTT.

The chain links TRBV5-1 to TRBJ1-4; possibly TRBD1 for D (5 bases). The ends were cut back, 2 bases at V and 8 bases at J, with 13 bases in the middle. Germline lookup yields CDR1 SGHRS and CDR2 YFSETQ. The CDR3 runs to 14 residues. CDR3 in DNA: TGCGCCAGCAGCTTCCAGGGAGGAGGAGAAAAACTGTTTTTT. Protein sequence: CASSFQGGGEKLFF.

The chain has TRBV7-3 and TRBJ2-3, with TRBD1 identical over 8 bases. The CDR3 extends over 15 amino acids. CDR1 and CDR2 from the germline V gene are SGHTA and FQGTGA. The junction had 6 bases not matched to a gene; V was cut back by 5 bases and J by 2 bases. CDR3 loop: CASSPGGPSTDTQYF. The CDR3 region has the DNA TGTGCCAGCAGCCCAGGGGGCCCCTCCACAGATACGCAGTATTTT.

This chain uses TRBV7-2 with TRBJ2-5; TRBD1 aligns across 7 bases. Germline CDR1 is SGHTA and CDR2 is FQGNSA. The CDR3 runs 14 residues. The J segment lost 11 bases and the V segment lost 5 bases, leaving 14 bases of the junction unmatched. CDR3 bases: TGTGCCAGCAGCCCCGGGACAGTCGGCATCAAGCAGTACTTC. This codes for CASSPGTVGIKQYF.

This chain uses TRBV9 with TRBJ2-7; TRBD2 matches at 8 bases. The CDR3 length is 16 residues. The V gene's germline CDR1 is SGDLS and CDR2 YYNGEE. V was clipped by 3 bases and J by 7 bases; unmatched bases: 15. CDR3 sequence (DNA): TGTGCCAGCAGCGCCGAAGCCGGGACTAGTTTCAATGAGCAGTACTTC. This translates into CASSAEAGTSFNEQYF.

This CDR3 reads CASSTSGRVTNEQFF. In DNA form, the CDR3 reads TGTGCCAGCAGTACTAGCGGGAGAGTAACAAATGAGCAGTTCTTC. The V call is TRBV7-2, the J call TRBJ2-1, with TRBD2 matching over 11 bases. With 6 bases clipped from V and 7 bases from J, the junction kept 8 bases outside the gene matches. The CDR3 consists of 15 residues. From germline, CDR1 is SGHTA and CDR2 FQGNSA. The variable domain in full, completed from reference TRBV7-2 and TRBJ2-1, reads GAGVSQSPSNKVTEKGKDVELRCDPISGHTALYWYRQSLGQGLEFLIYFQGNSAPDKSGLPSDRFSAERTGGSVSTLTIQRTQQEDSAVYLCASSTSGRVTNEQFFGPGTRLTVL.

In regard to this clonotype: A clone one base away is much larger, so this may be a read error. The chain uses TRBV9 and TRBJ2-1; D possibly corresponds to TRBD1 (6 bases). The DNA end is a closer match to TRBJ2-7, so the J assignment may be wrong. This CDR3 spans 16 amino acids. Germline V lookup: CDR1 SGDLS, CDR2 YYNGEE. The CDR3 reads CASSAQGESSYNEQYF. CDR3 bases: TGTGCCAGCAGCGCACAGGGAGAAAGCTCCTACAATGAGCAGTACTTC.

The V and J genes are TRBV28 and TRBJ1-4, with a possible D match to TRBD1 (5 bases). Trimming shortened V by 6 bases and J by 3 bases, and 14 bases separated the two germline ends. The length of the CDR3 is 15 residues. The germline V gene has CDR1 MDHEN and CDR2 SYDVKM. The CDR3 sequence: CASRNRPAANEKLFF. The CDR3 DNA is TGTGCCAGCAGAAACAGGCCCGCGGCTAATGAAAAACTGTTTTTT.

The chain links TRBV20-1 to TRBJ2-1; 8 nucleotides match TRBD2. Germline-derived CDR1 and CDR2 are DFQATT and SNEGSKA (reference sequence). The junction had 12 bases not matched to a gene; V was cut back by 0 bases and J by 5 bases. The CDR3 covers 17 residues. The CDR3 loop is CSARDLRSGSANNEQFF. The CDR3 DNA reads TGCAGTGCTAGAGATTTAAGGAGCGGGAGTGCCAACAATGAGCAGTTCTTC.

The rearrangement uses TRBV29-1 and TRBJ2-3, with 14 bases fitting TRBD2. This CDR3 contains 15 residues. CDR1 and CDR2 from the germline V gene are SQVTM and ANQGSEA. V gave up 6 bases and J gave up 4 bases; unmatched junction bases: 6. In DNA form, the CDR3 reads TGCAGCGTCGCCCAGACTAGCGGGAGGGCAGATACGCAGTATTTT. Amino acid sequence: CSVAQTSGRADTQYF.

The V and J genes are TRBV28 and TRBJ2-5; 7 bases fit TRBD2. This CDR3 contains 14 residues. Trimming at V came to 7 bases and at J to 6 bases, leaving 11 bases not matched to a gene. Germline CDR1 is MDHEN and CDR2 is SYDVKM. DNA of the CDR3: TGTGCCAGCACCCCGGGGGAGGGACTGAAGACCCAGTACTTC. It specifies CASTPGEGLKTQYF.

This clonotype was counted a few times. The V and J genes are TRBV4-2 and TRBJ1-4; D is unclear. Germline V gives CDR1 LGHNA, CDR2 YNFKEQ. Trimming pared 1 base from V and 0 bases from J, leaving 9 bases between. CDR3 length equals 16 residues. CDR3 DNA sequence: TGTGCCAGCAGCCAAGTGGCCCGGGCAACTAATGAAAAACTGTTTTTT. Encoded protein: CASSQVARATNEKLFF.

The chain uses TRBV7-3 and TRBJ2-3; D unresolved. Germline-derived CDR1 and CDR2 are SGHTA and FQGTGA. The CDR3 contains 12 residues. V was trimmed by 4 bases and J by 4 bases, leaving 6 bases between them. CDR3 nucleotide sequence: TGTGCCAGCAGCTCGGACCCAGATACGCAGTATTTT. It encodes CASSSDPDTQYF.

The rearrangement joins TRBV4-2 to TRBJ2-7, with TRBD2 matching over 13 bases. CDR1 is LGHNA and CDR2 is YNFKEQ in the germline V gene. The CDR3 spans 16 residues. Trimming at V came to 3 bases and at J to 3 bases, leaving 5 bases not matched to a gene. CDR3 protein: CASSHRTSGRFYEQYF. The CDR3 DNA is TGTGCCAGCAGCCATCGGACTAGCGGGAGATTCTACGAGCAGTACTTC.

The rearrangement uses TRBV12-3 or TRBV12-4 and TRBJ1-5; 7 bases match TRBD1. The CDR3 extends over 14 amino acids. After removal of 6 bases from V and 7 bases from J, the junction contained 9 bases not matched to a gene. The CDR3 sequence is CASSLDRDHQPQHF. CDR3 nucleotide sequence: TGTGCCAGCAGCCTAGACAGGGATCACCAGCCCCAGCATTTT.

As for this clonotype: In this CDR3 the conserved last residue, phenylalanine or tryptophan, is missing, so a read error is likely. The J gene is TRBJ2-1, the V gene TRBV28; 10 bases are a match to TRBD2. The CDR3 has 16 residues. V gave up 9 bases and J gave up 4 bases; unmatched junction bases: 12. The germline V gene encodes CDR1 MDHEN and CDR2 SYDVKM. Here the CDR3 reads CASCSGASGSYNEQFV. The CDR3 DNA reads TGTGCCAGTTGCTCCGGGGCTAGCGGGAGTTACAATGAGCAGTTCGTC.

The chain couples TRBV29-1 to TRBJ2-1; 9 bases are a match to TRBD1. In germline, CDR1 is SQVTM, CDR2 ANQGSEA. V was pared by 2 bases and J by 0 bases, with 2 bases of the junction left unmatched. The CDR3 loop spans 15 amino acids. CDR3 amino acids: CSVERGQGSYNEQFF. CDR3 bases: TGCAGCGTTGAAAGGGGACAGGGCTCCTACAATGAGCAGTTCTTC.

This clonotype has only a few counts. The J gene is TRBJ2-3, the V gene TRBV9; TRBD2 agrees at 11 bases. The CDR3 contains 17 residues. CDR1 SGDLS and CDR2 YYNGEE come from the germline V gene. Trimming took 0 bases from V and 3 from J; bases not matched to a gene: 6. DNA of the CDR3: TGTGCCAGCAGCGTAGCTACTAGCGGGAGTGGTACAGATACGCAGTATTTT. Translation gives CASSVATSGSGTDTQYF.

This clonotype appeared many times. The chain couples TRBV4-2 to TRBJ2-7, with 7 nucleotides matching TRBD1. The CDR3 runs to 14 residues. The V gene end was trimmed by 1 base and the J gene end by 5 bases; junction bases not matched to a gene: 5. Germline V gives CDR1 LGHNA, CDR2 YNFKEQ. Here the CDR3 reads CASSQGTGPNEQYF. CDR3 coding DNA: TGTGCCAGCAGCCAAGGGACAGGTCCCAACGAGCAGTACTTC.

The gene calls are TRBV28 and TRBJ2-4; 11 bases fit TRBD2. Matching the DNA end better, TRBJ2-7 makes the J call doubtful. From germline, CDR1 is MDHEN and CDR2 SYDVKM. This CDR3 is 15 amino acids long. The DNA of the CDR3 is TGTGCCAGCAGTCTGACCGGGACTAGCGGAGACGAGCAGTACTTC. It specifies CASSLTGTSGDEQYF.

The rearrangement uses TRBV20-1 and TRBJ2-7; TRBD1 agrees at 11 bases. The DNA end favors TRBJ2-5, so the J call may be wrong. CDR1 and CDR2 from the germline V gene are DFQATT and SNEGSKA (reference sequence). The CDR3 contains 12 residues. Written as DNA, the CDR3 is TGCAGTGCTGGACAGGGGGCTGAGACCCAGTACTTC. Protein sequence: CSAGQGAETQYF.